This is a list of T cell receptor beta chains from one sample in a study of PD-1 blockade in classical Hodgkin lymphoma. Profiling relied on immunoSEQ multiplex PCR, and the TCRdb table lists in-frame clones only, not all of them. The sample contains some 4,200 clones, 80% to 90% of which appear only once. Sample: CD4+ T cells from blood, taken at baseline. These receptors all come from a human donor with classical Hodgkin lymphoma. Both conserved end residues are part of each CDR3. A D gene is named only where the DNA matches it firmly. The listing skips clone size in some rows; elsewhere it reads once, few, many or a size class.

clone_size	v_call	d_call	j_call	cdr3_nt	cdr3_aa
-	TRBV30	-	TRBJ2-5	TGTGCCTGGAGTCCCCCGGGGCTACAAGAGACCCAGTACTTC	CAWSPPGLQETQYF
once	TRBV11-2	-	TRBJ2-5	TGTGCCAGCAGCTTCCAGGGGACGGAGACCCAGTACTTC	CASSFQGTETQYF
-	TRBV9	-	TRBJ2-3	TGTGCCAGCAGCGGAGGCGGAGGGGGCACAGATACGCAGTATTTT	CASSGGGGGTDTQYF
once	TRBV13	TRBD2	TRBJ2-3	TGTGCCAGCAGCTTATACCTAGCGGGGGTCACAGATACGCAGTATTTT	CASSLYLAGVTDTQYF
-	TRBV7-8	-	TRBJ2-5	TGTGCCAGCAGTCCCGGGACTTCAATAAGAGAGACCCAGTACTTC	CASSPGTSIRETQYF
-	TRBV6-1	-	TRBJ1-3	TGTGCCAGCATAGTAACGGGGGCAGAAAACACCATATATTTT	CASIVTGAENTIYF
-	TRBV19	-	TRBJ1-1	TGTGCCAGTAGTATTCCAGGGAGGAACACTGAAGCTTTCTTT	CASSIPGRNTEAFF
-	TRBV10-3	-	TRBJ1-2	TGTGCCATCAGTGAGGGGCCGATTTCTAACTATGGCTACACCTTC	CAISEGPISNYGYTF
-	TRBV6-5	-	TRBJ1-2	TGTGCCAGCAGTTACTCGAGTACAGGCAACTATGGCTACACCTTC	CASSYSSTGNYGYTF
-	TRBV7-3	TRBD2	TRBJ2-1	TGTGCCAGCAGTCCCGGGACTAGCACCAATGAGCAGTTCTTC	CASSPGTSTNEQFF
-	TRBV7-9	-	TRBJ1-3	TGTGCCAGCAGGGACACAGCGAGCTCTGGAAACACCATATATTTT	CASRDTASSGNTIYF
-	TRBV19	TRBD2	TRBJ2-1	TGTGCCAGTAGTATGACTAGCTCCCCCGGGGAGCAGTTCTTC	CASSMTSSPGEQFF
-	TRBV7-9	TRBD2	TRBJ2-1	TGTGCCAGCACACTAGCGGGAGTGGACAATGAGCAGTTCTTC	CASTLAGVDNEQFF
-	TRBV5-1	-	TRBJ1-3	TGCGCCAGCAGCTTGGGGGGGTCTGGAAACACCATATATTTT	CASSLGGSGNTIYF
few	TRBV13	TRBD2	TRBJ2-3	TGTGCCAGCCGCTTGACTAGCGGACTCACAGATACGCAGTATTTT	CASRLTSGLTDTQYF
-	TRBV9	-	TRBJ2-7	TGTGCCAGCAGCCCCCGGGGCAGGGGATACGAGCAGTACTTC	CASSPRGRGYEQYF
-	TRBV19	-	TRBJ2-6	TGTGCCAGTAGTATCCGTCACGGCCCCTCTGGGGCCAACGTCCTGACTTTC	CASSIRHGPSGANVLTF
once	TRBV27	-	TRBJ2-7	TGTGCCAGCAGTTTAGGGGGGGCAGGCCCCTACGAGCAGTACTTC	CASSLGGAGPYEQYF
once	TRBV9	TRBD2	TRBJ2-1	TGTGCCAGCAGCACCCAGCTAGGCGGGGGGCGCTCCTTCCCCTTTAATGAGCAGTTCTTC	CASSTQLGGGRSFPFNEQFF
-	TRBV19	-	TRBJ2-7	TGTGCCAGTAGTAGGTTGGACTCTTCCTACGAGCAGTACTTC	CASSRLDSSYEQYF
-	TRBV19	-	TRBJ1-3	TGTGCCAGTAGTATGCCGGGGGTTACAGCGCAAGGAAACACCATATATTTT	CASSMPGVTAQGNTIYF
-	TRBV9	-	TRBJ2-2	TGTGCCAGCAGCGGGGGAGGCGGGGCGAACACCGGGGAGCTGTTTTTT	CASSGGGGANTGELFF
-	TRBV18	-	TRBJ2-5	TGTGCCAGCTCACCCCACCCTAGGGAAGAGACCCAGTACTTC	CASSPHPREETQYF
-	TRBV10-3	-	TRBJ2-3	TGTGCCATCAGTGTAGAGGGGGCAGATACGCAGTATTTT	CAISVEGADTQYF
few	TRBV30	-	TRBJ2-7	TGTGCCTGGGCTTATGACAGGGAGGGGGAGCAGTACTTC	CAWAYDREGEQYF
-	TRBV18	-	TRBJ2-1	TGTGCCAGCTCACCAGTCACAACAGACAATGAGCAGTTCTTC	CASSPVTTDNEQFF
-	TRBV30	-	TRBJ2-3	TGTGCCGGCCAAAGTGAGGGGCCCCTCACAGATACGCAGTATTTT	CAGQSEGPLTDTQYF
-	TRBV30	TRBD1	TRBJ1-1	TGTGCCTGGAGTGTAGGGGGGACAGCAGGAGAAGCTTTCTTT	CAWSVGGTAGEAFF
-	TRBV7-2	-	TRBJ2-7	TGTGCCAGCAGCTGGTCGACGAGCTCCTACGAGCAGTACTTC	CASSWSTSSYEQYF
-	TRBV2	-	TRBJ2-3	TGTGCCAGCACCAGGGGGGGGCCCAGCACAGATACGCAGTATTTT	CASTRGGPSTDTQYF
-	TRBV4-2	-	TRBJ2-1	TGTGCCAGCAGCCGGGGGGACAGCCACTACAATGAGCAGTTCTTC	CASSRGDSHYNEQFF
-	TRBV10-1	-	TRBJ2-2	TGCGCCAGCAGTTTCGGGACTTCGAACACCGGGGAGCTGTTTTTT	CASSFGTSNTGELFF
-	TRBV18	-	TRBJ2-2	TGTGCCAGCTCACCTGGAAACACCGGGGAGCTGTTTTTT	CASSPGNTGELFF
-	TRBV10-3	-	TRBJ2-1	TGTGCCATGAGTTCAGCAGGCAATGAGCAGTTCTTC	CAMSSAGNEQFF
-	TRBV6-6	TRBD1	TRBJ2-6	TGTGCCGGACAGGGAGGCCCTGGGGCCAACGTCCTGACTTTC	CAGQGGPGANVLTF
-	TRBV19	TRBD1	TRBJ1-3	TGTGCCAGTAGTATGAGGGACAGAAAATTCTCTGGAAACACCATATATTTT	CASSMRDRKFSGNTIYF
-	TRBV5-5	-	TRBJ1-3	TGTGCCAGCAGCTTGAATACAGTGGGCTCTGGAAACACCATATATTTT	CASSLNTVGSGNTIYF
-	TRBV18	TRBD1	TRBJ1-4	TGTGCCAGCTCACCGGGGACAGCTAGGAATGAAAAACTGTTTTTT	CASSPGTARNEKLFF
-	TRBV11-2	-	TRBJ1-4	TGTGCCAGCAGCTTAGGAGTCGGGCCGAGGGATGAAAAACTGTTTTTT	CASSLGVGPRDEKLFF
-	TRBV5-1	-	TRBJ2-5	TGCGCCAGCAGCTTGCAGGGGCAAGAGACCCAGTACTTC	CASSLQGQETQYF
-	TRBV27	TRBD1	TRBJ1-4	TGTGCCAGCAGTTTACAGGGGGCCGGTGAAAAACTGTTTTTT	CASSLQGAGEKLFF
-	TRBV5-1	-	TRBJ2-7	TGCGCCAGCAGCGCGCACAGGGACACCTACGAGCAGTACTTC	CASSAHRDTYEQYF
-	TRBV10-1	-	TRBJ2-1	TGCGCCAGCAGTGAGTCAGGTCTCAAGCAGTTCTTC	CASSESGLKQFF
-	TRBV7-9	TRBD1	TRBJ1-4	TGTGCCAGCAGCTTTCCCTTGGGACAGGGCACCACGACTAATGAAAAACTGTTTTTT	CASSFPLGQGTTTNEKLFF
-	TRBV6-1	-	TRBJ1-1	TGTGCCAGCAAACCACCTTGGGTGAACACTGAAGCTTTCTTT	CASKPPWVNTEAFF
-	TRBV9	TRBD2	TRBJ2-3	TGTGCCAGCAGCGGCCCCCCTAGCGGGTGGGCAGATACGCAGTATTTT	CASSGPPSGWADTQYF
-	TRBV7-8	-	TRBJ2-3	TGTGCCAGCAGCTTAGCCGGGATTTCGACAGAGCAGTATTTT	CASSLAGISTEQYF
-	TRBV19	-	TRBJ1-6	TGTGCCAGTAGTATAGTATGGGGTTATTCACCCCTCCACTTT	CASSIVWGYSPLHF